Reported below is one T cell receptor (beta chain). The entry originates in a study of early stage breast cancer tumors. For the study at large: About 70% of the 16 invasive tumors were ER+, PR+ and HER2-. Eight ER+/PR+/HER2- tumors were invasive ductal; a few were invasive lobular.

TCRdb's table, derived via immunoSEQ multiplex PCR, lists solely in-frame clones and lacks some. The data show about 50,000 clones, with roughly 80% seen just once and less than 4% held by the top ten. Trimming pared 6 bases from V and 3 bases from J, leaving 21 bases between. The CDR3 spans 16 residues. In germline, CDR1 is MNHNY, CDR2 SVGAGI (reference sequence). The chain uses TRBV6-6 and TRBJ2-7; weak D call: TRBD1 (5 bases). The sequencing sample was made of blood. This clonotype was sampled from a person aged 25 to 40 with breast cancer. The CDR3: CASRHTRQGSSYEQYF. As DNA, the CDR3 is TGTGCCAGCAGACACACACGGCAGGGCAGCAGCTACGAGCAGTACTTC.